This TCR beta chain was recovered during a study of T cell repertoires in cytomegalovirus infection. The study, taken as a whole, reports: HLA-C-restricted CMV clonotypes gave the most frequent clonotype in two of eight donors.

This CDR3 is built from 15 residues. Germline assignment: CDR1 MDHEN and CDR2 SYDVKM. Trimming pared 4 bases from V and 3 bases from J, leaving 15 bases between. TCRdb reprocessed the reads via MiXCR and lists one record per CDR3 protein. Of about 130,000 distinct CDR3 sequences listed, roughly a quarter are singletons. About this clonotype: No antigen is known for it.

The rearrangement joins TRBV28 to TRBJ1-2, with no clear D. This TCR was recovered from a human donor in good health (CMV status not recorded). Some clones in this sample may be carry-over from other donors' samples. Sequencing was done on a sample of PBMCs, sequenced either directly or after in vitro stimulation (not recorded which). CDR3 residues: CASSSPSSRDYGYTF. CDR3 DNA: TGTGCCAGCAGTTCTCCCTCATCACGGGACTATGGCTACACCTTC.